A selection of T cell receptor beta chains follows, all from one sample in a study of blood T cell repertoires in COVID-19. Method: immunoSEQ multiplex PCR; TCRdb's copy keeps in-frame clones and lacks some. The data show approximately 100,000 clones, under 80% seen once. The sample taken for sequencing was peripheral blood. The receptors originated from a man aged 65 to 79 with active or convalescent COVID-19. The CDR3 runs from the conserved cysteine through the conserved F or W. The D gene is left open where the match is weak. Some rows have no size entry. The others give once, few or many, or a class for an expanded clone.

few | TRBJ2-7 | TRBV5-1 | - | TGCGCCAGCAGCTCCGGTTGGAGCGACGAGCAGTACTTC | CASSSGWSDEQYF
- | TRBJ2-7 | TRBV3-1/TRBV3-2 | TRBD2 | TGTGCCAGCAGCCAGGCATCCGGGGGGGTGGCCTACGAGCAGTACTTC | CASSQASGGVAYEQYF
- | TRBJ2-7 | TRBV5-1 | - | TGCGCCAGCAGCACAGGACAGGGAACGTCTAGCGGCCGCGAGCAGTACTTC | CASSTGQGTSSGREQYF
- | TRBJ2-7 | TRBV11-2 | TRBD1 | TGTGCCAGCAGCTTAAGGGGACGACAGGGGGGCTACGAGCAGTACTTC | CASSLRGRQGGYEQYF
- | TRBJ1-1 | TRBV9 | - | TGTGCCAGCAGCCCAAGGACACGGAACACTGAAGCTTTCTTT | CASSPRTRNTEAFF
few | TRBJ2-3 | TRBV6-1 | TRBD2 | TGTGCCAGCAGTGAAAAAGGACTAGCGTGGGCAGATACGCAGTATTTT | CASSEKGLAWADTQYF
- | TRBJ1-1 | TRBV28 | - | TGTGCCAGCAGTTTGGGGAGTGTAAACACTGAAGCTTTCTTT | CASSLGSVNTEAFF
- | TRBJ2-2 | TRBV4-2 | TRBD2 | TGTGCCAGCAGCCCCACTAGCGGGGGCCCGAACACCGGGGAGCTGTTTTTT | CASSPTSGGPNTGELFF
- | TRBJ1-6 | TRBV30 | - | TGTGCCTGGAGTTCCCGATTAACGGGCAGGGATAGTTCACCCCTCCACTTT | CAWSSRLTGRDSSPLHF
- | TRBJ2-7 | TRBV6-5 | - | TGTGCCAGCAATCGGGGTGTGCACGAGCAGTACTTC | CASNRGVHEQYF
- | TRBJ1-4 | TRBV28 | - | TGTGCCAGCCTGAGCTCTGGGGGCGGTGAAAAACTGTTTTTT | CASLSSGGGEKLFF